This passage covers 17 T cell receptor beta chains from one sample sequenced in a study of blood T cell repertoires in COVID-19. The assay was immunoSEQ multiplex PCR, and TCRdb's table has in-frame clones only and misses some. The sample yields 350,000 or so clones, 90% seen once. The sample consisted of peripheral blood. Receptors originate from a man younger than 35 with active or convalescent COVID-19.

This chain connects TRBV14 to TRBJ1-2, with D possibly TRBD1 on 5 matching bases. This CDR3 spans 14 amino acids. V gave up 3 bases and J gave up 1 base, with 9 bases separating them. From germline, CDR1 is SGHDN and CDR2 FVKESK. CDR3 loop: CASSHQGFNYGYTF. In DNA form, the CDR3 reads TGTGCCAGCAGCCATCAGGGATTTAACTATGGCTACACCTTC.

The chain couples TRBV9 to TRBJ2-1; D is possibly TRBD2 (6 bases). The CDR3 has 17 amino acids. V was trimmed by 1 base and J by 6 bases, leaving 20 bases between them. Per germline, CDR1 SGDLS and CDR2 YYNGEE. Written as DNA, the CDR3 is TGTGCCAGCAGCGTACCAGGTGTCGGTCAGGGAGGCAATGAGCAGTTCTTC. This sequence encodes CASSVPGVGQGGNEQFF.

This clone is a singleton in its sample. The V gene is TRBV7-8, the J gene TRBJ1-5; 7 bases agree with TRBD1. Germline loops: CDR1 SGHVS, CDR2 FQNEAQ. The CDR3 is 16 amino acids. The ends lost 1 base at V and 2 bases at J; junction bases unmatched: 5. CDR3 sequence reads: CASSLGVGQGNQPQHF. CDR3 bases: TGTGCCAGCAGCTTAGGGGTAGGACAGGGCAATCAGCCCCAGCATTTT.

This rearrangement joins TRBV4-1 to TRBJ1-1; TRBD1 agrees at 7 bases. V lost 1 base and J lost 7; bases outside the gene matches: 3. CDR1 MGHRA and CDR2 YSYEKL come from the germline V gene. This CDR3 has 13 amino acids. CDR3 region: CASSQAQGFEAFF. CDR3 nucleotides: TGCGCCAGCAGCCAAGCACAGGGGTTTGAAGCTTTCTTT.

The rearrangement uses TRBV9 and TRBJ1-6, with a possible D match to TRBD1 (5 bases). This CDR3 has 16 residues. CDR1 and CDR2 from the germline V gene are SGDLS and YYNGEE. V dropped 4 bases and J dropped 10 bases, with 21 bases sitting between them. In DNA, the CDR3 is TGTGCCAGCAGCCCGAATTTAAGGGGTGAAGGGTCACCCCTCCACTTT. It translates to CASSPNLRGEGSPLHF.

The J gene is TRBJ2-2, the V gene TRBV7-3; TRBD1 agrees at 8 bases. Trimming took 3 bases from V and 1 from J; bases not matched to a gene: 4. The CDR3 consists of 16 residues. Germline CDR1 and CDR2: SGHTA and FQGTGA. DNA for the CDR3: TGTGCCAGCAGCTTGGTGGGACAGGTGAACACCGGGGAGCTGTTTTTT. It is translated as CASSLVGQVNTGELFF.

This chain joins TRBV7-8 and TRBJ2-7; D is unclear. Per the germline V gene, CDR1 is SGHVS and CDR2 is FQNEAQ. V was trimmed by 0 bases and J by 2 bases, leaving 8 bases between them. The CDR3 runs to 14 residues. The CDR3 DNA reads TGTGCCAGCAGCTTAGCGTTAGCAGCCTACGAGCAGTACTTC. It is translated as CASSLALAAYEQYF.

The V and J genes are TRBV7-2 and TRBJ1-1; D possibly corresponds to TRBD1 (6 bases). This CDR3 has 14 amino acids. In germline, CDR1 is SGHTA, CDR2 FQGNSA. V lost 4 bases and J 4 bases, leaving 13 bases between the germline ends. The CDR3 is CASSWDTGSTEAFF. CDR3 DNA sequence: TGTGCCAGCAGCTGGGACACAGGAAGCACTGAAGCTTTCTTT. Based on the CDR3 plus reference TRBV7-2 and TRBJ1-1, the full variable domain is GAGVSQSPSNKVTEKGKDVELRCDPISGHTALYWYRQSLGQGLEFLIYFQGNSAPDKSGLPSDRFSAERTGGSVSTLTIQRTQQEDSAVYLCASSWDTGSTEAFFGQGTRLTVV.

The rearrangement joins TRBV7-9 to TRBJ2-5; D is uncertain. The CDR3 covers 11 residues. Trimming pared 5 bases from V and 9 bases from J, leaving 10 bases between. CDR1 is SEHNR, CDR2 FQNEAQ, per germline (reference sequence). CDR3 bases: TGTGCCAGCAGCCCTTCGTCGTCCCAGTACTTC. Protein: CASSPSSSQYF.

The CDR3 coding sequence is TGTGCCAGCAGTTTAGGCAGGCAGCAGTACTTC. Translated: CASSLGRQQYF. The V call is TRBV12-3 or TRBV12-4, the J call TRBJ2-7; D uncertain. Between the trimmed V and J ends, which lost 1 base and 8 bases, there was a span of 6 bases. The CDR3 is 11 residues long.

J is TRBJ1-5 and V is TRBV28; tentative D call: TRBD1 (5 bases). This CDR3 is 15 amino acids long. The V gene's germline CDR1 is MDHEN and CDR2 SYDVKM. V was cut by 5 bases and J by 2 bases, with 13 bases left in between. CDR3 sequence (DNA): TGTGCCAGCAGTACCGACATCAGGGGCAATCAGCCCCAGCATTTT. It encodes CASSTDIRGNQPQHF.

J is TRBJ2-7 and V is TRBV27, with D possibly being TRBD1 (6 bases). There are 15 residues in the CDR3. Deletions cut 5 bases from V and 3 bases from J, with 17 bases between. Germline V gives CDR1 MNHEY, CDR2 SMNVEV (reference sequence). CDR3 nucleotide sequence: TGTGCCAGCAGTCCCTGGGGGACACAGGGCTACGAGCAGTACTTC. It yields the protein CASSPWGTQGYEQYF.

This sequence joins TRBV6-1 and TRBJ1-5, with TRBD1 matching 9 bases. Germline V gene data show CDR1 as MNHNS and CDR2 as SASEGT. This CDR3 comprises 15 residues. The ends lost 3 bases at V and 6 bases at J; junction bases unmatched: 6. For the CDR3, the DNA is TGTGCCAGCAGTGAGGGACAGGGTATCGCTCAGCCCCAGCATTTT. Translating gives CASSEGQGIAQPQHF.

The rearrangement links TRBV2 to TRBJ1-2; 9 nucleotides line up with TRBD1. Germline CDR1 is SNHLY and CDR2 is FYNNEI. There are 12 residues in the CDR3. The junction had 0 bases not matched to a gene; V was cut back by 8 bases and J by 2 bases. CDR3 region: CASGTGNYGYTF. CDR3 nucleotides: TGTGCCAGCGGGACAGGGAACTATGGCTACACCTTC.

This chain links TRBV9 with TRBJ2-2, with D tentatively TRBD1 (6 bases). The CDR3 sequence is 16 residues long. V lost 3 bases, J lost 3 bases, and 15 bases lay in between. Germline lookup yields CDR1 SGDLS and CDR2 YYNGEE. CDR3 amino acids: CASSARGGWHTGELFF. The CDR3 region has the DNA TGTGCCAGCAGCGCCCGAGGGGGTTGGCACACCGGGGAGCTGTTTTTT.

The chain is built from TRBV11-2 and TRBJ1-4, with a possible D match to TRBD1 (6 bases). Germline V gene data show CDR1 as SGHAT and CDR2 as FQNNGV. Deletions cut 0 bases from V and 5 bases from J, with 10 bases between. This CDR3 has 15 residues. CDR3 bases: TGTGCCAGCAGCTTAGATACCAGGGGCAATGAAAAACTGTTTTTT. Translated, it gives CASSLDTRGNEKLFF.

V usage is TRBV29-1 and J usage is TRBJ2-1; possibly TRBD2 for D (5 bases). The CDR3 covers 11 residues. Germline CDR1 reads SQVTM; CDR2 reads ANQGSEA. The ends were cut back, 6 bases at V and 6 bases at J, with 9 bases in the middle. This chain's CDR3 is CSVRGPNEQFF. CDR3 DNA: TGCAGCGTCCGGGGTCCCAATGAGCAGTTCTTC.